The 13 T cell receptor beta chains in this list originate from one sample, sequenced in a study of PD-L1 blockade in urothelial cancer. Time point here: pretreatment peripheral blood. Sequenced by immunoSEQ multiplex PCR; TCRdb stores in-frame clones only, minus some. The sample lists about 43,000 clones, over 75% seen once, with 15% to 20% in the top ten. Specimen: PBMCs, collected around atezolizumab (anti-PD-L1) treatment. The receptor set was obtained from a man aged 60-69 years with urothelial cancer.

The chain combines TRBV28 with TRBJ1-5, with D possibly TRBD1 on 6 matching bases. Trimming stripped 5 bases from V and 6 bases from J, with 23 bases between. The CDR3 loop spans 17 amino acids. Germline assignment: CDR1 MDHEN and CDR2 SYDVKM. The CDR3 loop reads CASSPDSVIDRFQPQHF. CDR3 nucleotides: TGTGCCAGCAGTCCGGACAGCGTTATTGATCGTTTTCAGCCCCAGCATTTT.

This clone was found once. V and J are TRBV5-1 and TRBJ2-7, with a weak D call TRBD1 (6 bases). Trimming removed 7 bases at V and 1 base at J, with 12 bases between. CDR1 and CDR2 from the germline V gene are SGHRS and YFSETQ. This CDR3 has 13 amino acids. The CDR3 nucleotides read TGCGCCAGCTCACAGGGTCCTTCCTACGAGCAGTACTTC. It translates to CASSQGPSYEQYF.

CDR3 sequence (DNA): TGTGCCAGCAGAAGGACAGGGTCCACCGGGGAGCTGTTTTTT. This translates into CASRRTGSTGELFF. The chain couples TRBV28 to TRBJ2-2, with TRBD1 identical over 8 bases. The CDR3 totals 14 residues. Per germline, CDR1 MDHEN and CDR2 SYDVKM. V was pared by 6 bases and J by 4 bases, with 4 bases of the junction left unmatched.

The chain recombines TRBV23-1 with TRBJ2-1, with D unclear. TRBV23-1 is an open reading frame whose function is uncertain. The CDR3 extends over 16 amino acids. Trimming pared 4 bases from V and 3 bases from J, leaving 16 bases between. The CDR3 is CASSPTPGLLYNEQFF. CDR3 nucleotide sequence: TGCGCCAGCAGTCCAACCCCAGGCCTCCTCTACAATGAGCAGTTCTTC.

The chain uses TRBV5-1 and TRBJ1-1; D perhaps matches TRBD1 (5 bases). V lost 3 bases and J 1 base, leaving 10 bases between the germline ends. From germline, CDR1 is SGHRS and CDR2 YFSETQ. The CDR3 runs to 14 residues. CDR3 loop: CASSSQGQNTEAFF. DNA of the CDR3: TGCGCCAGCAGCTCGCAGGGCCAGAACACTGAAGCTTTCTTT.

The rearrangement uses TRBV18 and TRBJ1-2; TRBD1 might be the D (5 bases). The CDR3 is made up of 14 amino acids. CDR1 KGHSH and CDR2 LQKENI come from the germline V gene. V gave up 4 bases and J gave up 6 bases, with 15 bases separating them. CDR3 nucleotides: TGTGCCAGCTCACTCACAGGTACCCCTGATGGCTACACCTTC. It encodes CASSLTGTPDGYTF.

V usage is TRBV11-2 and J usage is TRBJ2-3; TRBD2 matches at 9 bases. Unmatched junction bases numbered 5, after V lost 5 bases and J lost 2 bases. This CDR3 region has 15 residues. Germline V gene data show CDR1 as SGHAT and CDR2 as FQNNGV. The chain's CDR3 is CASSRTSVYTDTQYF. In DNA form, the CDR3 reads TGTGCCAGCAGCCGGACTAGCGTTTACACAGATACGCAGTATTTT. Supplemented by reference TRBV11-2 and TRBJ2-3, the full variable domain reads EAGVAQSPRYKIIEKRQSVAFWCNPISGHATLYWYQQILGQGPKLLIQFQNNGVVDDSQLPKDRFSAERLKGVDSTLKIQPAKLEDSAVYLCASSRTSVYTDTQYFGPGTRLTVL.

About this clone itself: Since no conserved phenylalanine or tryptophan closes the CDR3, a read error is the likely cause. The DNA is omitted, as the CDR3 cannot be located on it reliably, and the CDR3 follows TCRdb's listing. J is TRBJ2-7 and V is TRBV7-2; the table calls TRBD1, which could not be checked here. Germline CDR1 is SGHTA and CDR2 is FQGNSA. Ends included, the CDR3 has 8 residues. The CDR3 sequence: CASSLFRS.

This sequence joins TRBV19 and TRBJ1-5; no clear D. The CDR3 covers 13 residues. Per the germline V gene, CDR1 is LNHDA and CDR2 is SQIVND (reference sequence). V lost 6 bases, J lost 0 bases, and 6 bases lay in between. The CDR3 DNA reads TGTGCCAGTAGCCGGGATAGCAATCAGCCCCAGCATTTT. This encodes CASSRDSNQPQHF. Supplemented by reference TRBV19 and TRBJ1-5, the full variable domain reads DGGITQSPKYLFRKEGQNVTLSCEQNLNHDAMYWYRQDPGQGLRLIYYSQIVNDFQKGDIAEGYSVSREKKESFPLTVTSAQKNPTAFYLCASSRDSNQPQHFGDGTRLSIL.

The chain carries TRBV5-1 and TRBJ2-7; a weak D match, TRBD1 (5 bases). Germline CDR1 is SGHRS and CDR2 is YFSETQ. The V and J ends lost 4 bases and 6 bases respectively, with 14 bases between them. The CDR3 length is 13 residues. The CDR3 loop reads CASSVTVTAEQYF. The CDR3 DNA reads TGCGCCAGCAGCGTGACAGTTACCGCCGAGCAGTACTTC.

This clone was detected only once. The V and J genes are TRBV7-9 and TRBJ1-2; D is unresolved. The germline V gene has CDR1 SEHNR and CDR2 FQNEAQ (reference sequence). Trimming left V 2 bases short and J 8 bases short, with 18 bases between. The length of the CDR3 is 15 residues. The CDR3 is CASSLSGVPGEGYTF. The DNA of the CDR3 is TGTGCCAGCAGCTTATCGGGAGTCCCTGGGGAAGGCTACACCTTC.

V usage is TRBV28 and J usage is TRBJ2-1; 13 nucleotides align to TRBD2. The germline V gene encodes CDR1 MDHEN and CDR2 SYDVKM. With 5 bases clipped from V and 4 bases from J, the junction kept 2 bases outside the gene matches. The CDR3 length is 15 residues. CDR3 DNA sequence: TGTGCCAGCAGTATACTAGCGGGAGGGTACAATGAGCAGTTCTTC. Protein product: CASSILAGGYNEQFF.

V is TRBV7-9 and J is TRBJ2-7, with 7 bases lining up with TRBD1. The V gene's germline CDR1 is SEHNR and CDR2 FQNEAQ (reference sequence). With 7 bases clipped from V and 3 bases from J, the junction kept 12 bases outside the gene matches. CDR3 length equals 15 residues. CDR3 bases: TGTGCCAGCACCCTCTGGGACAGAGACTTCTACGAGCAGTACTTC. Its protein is CASTLWDRDFYEQYF.